These T cell receptor beta chains were read from a single sample in a study of shared clonotypes between healthy human individuals. TCRdb's copy holds only in-frame clones and misses some; the assay was immunoSEQ multiplex PCR. The sample gives roughly 2 million clones, 85% to 95% of which show up once; 0.13% is in the top ten. Sequencing was performed on naive CD4+ T cells sorted from blood. All receptors come from a man younger than 30 in good health. The CDR3 runs from the conserved cysteine through the conserved F or W. D genes are given only for firm matches.

TRBD2 | TRBV7-2 | CASSLTRLAGGSYEQYF
- | TRBV28 | CASSLSVNEQFF
TRBD2 | TRBV7-6 | CASSLAGSGRTLYGELFF
- | TRBV6-6 | CASRQAYTEAFF
TRBD1 | TRBV27 | CASSSKGQGARYEQYF
TRBD1 | TRBV10-2 | CASSQGQNTDTQYF
TRBD2 | TRBV4-3 | CASSQVLTSGSFPYEQYF
- | TRBV6-1 | CASSVEWQMNTEAFF
- | TRBV5-1 | CASSLVRGAKNTEAFF
- | TRBV7-8 | CASIKGKALPIGYTF
TRBD1 | TRBV11-2 | CASSLDRVAGANVLTF
TRBD2 | TRBV7-9 | CASSLGPGGMNEQYF
TRBD1 | TRBV5-1 | CASRRRQGGTARYEQYF
TRBD1 | TRBV5-1 | CASSPGTGPTEAFF
TRBD2 | TRBV28 | CASSYGGGRTGELFF
TRBD2 | TRBV30 | CAWTAGTSGSYEQYF
TRBD2 | TRBV2 | CASSDGTSFLGGELFF
- | TRBV29-1 | CSVEGPVAVRQETQYF
TRBD1 | TRBV9 | CASSVMGTGVDGYTF
TRBD2 | TRBV7-2 | CASSPSSGGSYEQYF
- | TRBV27 | CASSPRQVVFGGYTF
- | TRBV18 | CASSPATEETQYF
- | TRBV9 | CASSPRAGSDTQYF
TRBD1 | TRBV6-1 | CASSRTRGLGYEQYF
- | TRBV18 | CASSQTTIYYGYTF
- | TRBV5-6 | CASSLEVTRSSYEQYF
TRBD2 | TRBV6-1 | CASFVPGSGLYEQYF
- | TRBV2 | CASRRTAPGSGANVLTF
- | TRBV7-2 | CASSLSFDEQYF
- | TRBV5-4 | CASSWGVVGAAETQYF
- | TRBV19 | CASRMRGFVGNTIYF
TRBD1 | TRBV6-5 | CASSYGVRGTGGGYTF
- | TRBV7-8 | CASSSRVNEQFF
- | TRBV7-2 | CASSYWGAGEQFF
- | TRBV10-1 | CASSETGKGSFF
TRBD2 | TRBV6-1 | CASSLAGSNEQFF
- | TRBV5-6 | CASSSPGDNSPLHF
TRBD1 | TRBV7-2 | CASSLRDSREKLFF
- | TRBV5-1 | CASSLGTESPLHF
- | TRBV12-5 | CASSLGASTDTQYF
TRBD2 | TRBV10-2 | CASVIAGGNYEQYF
- | TRBV28 | CASANPGWPQHF
- | TRBV7-2 | CASSLGRGTNYGYTF
- | TRBV7-2 | CASSFRWGSETQYF
TRBD2 | TRBV5-4 | CASSLKGVTSISVKSETQYF
- | TRBV27 | CASGVTGVNQPQHF
TRBD1 | TRBV19 | CASSIKQGADYGYTF
- | TRBV25-1 | CASSVGTGNSPLHF
- | TRBV4-3 | CASSQTLGTNEKLFF
TRBD1 | TRBV6-1 | CASGRGWGSYEQYF
- | TRBV7-2 | CASSLGVSSYNSPLHF
TRBD1 | TRBV27 | CASSFFYRGDGYTF
TRBD1 | TRBV7-6 | CASSLESTGAPYEQYF
TRBD2 | TRBV30 | CAGGTSYEQYF
- | TRBV7-9 | CASSAQGHYGYTF
- | TRBV10-2 | CASSEGSSYNSPLHF